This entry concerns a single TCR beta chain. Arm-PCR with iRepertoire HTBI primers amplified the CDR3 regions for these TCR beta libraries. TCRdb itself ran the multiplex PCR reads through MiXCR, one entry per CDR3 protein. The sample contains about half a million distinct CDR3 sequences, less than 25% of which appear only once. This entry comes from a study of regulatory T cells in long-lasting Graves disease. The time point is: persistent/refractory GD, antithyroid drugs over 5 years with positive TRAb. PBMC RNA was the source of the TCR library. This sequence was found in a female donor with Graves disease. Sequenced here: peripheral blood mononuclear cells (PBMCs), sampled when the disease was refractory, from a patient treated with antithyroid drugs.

The CDR3 region is CASSYSRGANSPLHF. The CDR3 DNA follows: TGTGCCAGCAGTTACTCGCGGGGTGCTAATTCACCCCTCCACTTT. The chain links TRBV6-2 or TRBV6-3 to TRBJ1-6; D is unresolved. This CDR3 spans 15 amino acids. V lost 0 bases to trimming and J lost 6 bases, with 9 bases between them. The germline CDR1 and CDR2 sequences are MNHEY and SVGEGT.